Listed below are T cell receptor beta chains from one sample, sequenced in a study of glioma-infiltrating T cells. In TCRdb, the multiplex PCR reads were re-called with MiXCR into one record per CDR3 protein. The sample lists around 390,000 distinct CDR3 sequences; about 40% were seen once. The sequenced sample was glioma tissue, nonneoplastic brain tissue, or PBMCs (not recorded which). Receptors originate from a human donor with low-grade glioma or glioblastoma, undergoing nonglioma brain surgery, or in good health (not recorded which). The CDR3 runs from the conserved cysteine through the conserved F or W. A D gene is named only where the DNA matches it firmly. For some rows the clone size is stated as once, few or many, or as a class when expanded; others skip it.

-,TRBD1,TRBV20-1,TRBJ2-1,CSATTGALDNEQFF,TGCAGTGCCACGACAGGGGCTCTAGACAATGAGCAGTTCTTC
-,TRBD1,TRBV6-2/TRBV6-3,TRBJ2-3,CASSYYPGTGSTDRQYF,TGTGCCAGCAGTTACTACCCCGGGACAGGGAGCACAGATAGGCAGTATTTT
-,-,TRBV5-4,TRBJ1-2,CASSVDSLFYGYTF,TGTGCCAGCAGCGTCGACAGTCTCTTCTATGGCTACACCTTC
many,-,TRBV27,TRBJ2-7,CASTPGSTKHEQYF,TGTGCCAGCACCCCGGGTAGCACGAAACACGAGCAGTACTTC
-,-,TRBV28,TRBJ2-5,CASSSSSTGRGETQYF,TGTGCCAGCAGTTCCTCATCTACGGGACGGGGAGAGACCCAGTACTTC
-,-,TRBV4-2,TRBJ2-2,CASRQEWGNTGELFF,TGTGCCAGCAGACAAGAATGGGGGAACACCGGGGAGCTGTTTTTT
-,-,TRBV7-9,TRBJ2-1,CASSLIESGKQFF,TGTGCCAGCAGCTTAATAGAGTCAGGGAAGCAGTTCTTC
-,-,TRBV7-2,TRBJ2-1,CVSSRTGVNNNEQFF,TGTGTCAGCAGCCGCACTGGGGTAAACAACAATGAGCAGTTCTTC
-,TRBD1,TRBV27,TRBJ1-5,CASSFTGGDQPQHF,TGTGCCAGCAGCTTCACAGGGGGCGACCAGCCCCAGCATTTT
-,-,TRBV19,TRBJ1-1,CASSIWGGQAEAFF,TGTGCCAGTAGTATTTGGGGGGGCCAGGCTGAAGCTTTCTTT
-,-,TRBV6-2/TRBV6-3,TRBJ1-2,CASSSPLHIRGYSYTF,TGTGCCAGCAGTTCCCCTTTACATATCCGTGGCTATAGCTACACCTTC
many,-,TRBV27,TRBJ2-7,CASSFVGAYEQYF,TGTGCCAGCAGTTTTGTCGGAGCTTACGAGCAGTACTTC
-,-,TRBV4-2,TRBJ1-2,CASSQRGGNRSYGYTF,TGTGCCAGCAGCCAAAGAGGGGGAAATCGCTCCTATGGCTACACCTTC
few,-,TRBV7-9,TRBJ1-2,CASSLGAYYGYTF,TGTGCCAGCAGCTTAGGGGCATATTATGGCTACACCTTC
-,-,TRBV12-3/TRBV12-4,TRBJ2-1,CASSGLYYNEQFF,TGTGCCAGCAGTGGGTTGTACTACAATGAGCAGTTCTTC
-,-,TRBV3-1,TRBJ1-5,CASSQPGQNQPQHF,TGTGCCAGCAGCCAACCGGGCCAGAATCAGCCCCAGCATTTT
-,-,TRBV5-1,TRBJ2-1,CASSNLGGREQFF,TGCGCCAGCAGCAACCTAGGGGGGCGGGAGCAGTTCTTC
-,-,TRBV10-3,TRBJ2-7,CAIRGTDGWWYF,TGTGCCATCAGAGGGACCGATGGGTGGTGGTACTTC
few,-,TRBV27,TRBJ2-7,CASSSLAGLSYEQYF,TGTGCCAGCAGTTCCCTCGCGGGCCTCTCCTACGAGCAGTACTTC
-,-,TRBV28,TRBJ2-7,CASSSPGATYEQYF,TGTGCCAGCAGTTCGCCAGGGGCCACCTACGAGCAGTACTTC
few,-,TRBV5-5,TRBJ2-2,CASSLRVAGSTGELFF,TGTGCCAGCAGCTTGAGGGTAGCAGGGTCCACCGGGGAGCTGTTTTTT
few,TRBD1,TRBV5-4,TRBJ1-1,CASSPGTALNTEAFF,TGTGCCAGCAGCCCCGGGACAGCCCTGAACACTGAAGCTTTCTTT
many,TRBD2,TRBV27,TRBJ2-7,CASSFLLAGPTYEQYF,TGTGCCAGCAGTTTTTTGCTAGCGGGGCCGACCTACGAGCAGTACTTC
many,-,TRBV29-1,TRBJ2-1,CSVLPSGLNSYNEQFF,TGCAGCGTGCTACCGAGCGGGTTGAACTCCTACAATGAGCAGTTCTTC
-,-,TRBV4-1,TRBJ2-7,CASSQDSEVHSYEQYF,TGCGCCAGCAGCCAAGATTCGGAGGTCCACTCCTACGAGCAGTACTTC
many,-,TRBV6-2/TRBV6-3,TRBJ2-7,CASSYSKGEGYYEQYF,TGTGCCAGCAGTTACTCGAAGGGGGAGGGCTACTACGAGCAGTACTTC
few,TRBD2,TRBV7-2,TRBJ2-3,CASSLSLTSGTPQYF,TGTGCCAGCAGCTTATCCCTGACTAGCGGGACACCGCAGTATTTT
many,-,TRBV20-1,TRBJ1-1,CSALGQVTEAFF,TGCAGTGCACTTGGACAAGTCACTGAAGCTTTCTTT
-,TRBD1,TRBV19,TRBJ2-1,CASTPGQGYNEQFF,TGTGCCAGTACCCCGGGACAGGGATACAATGAGCAGTTCTTC
few,-,TRBV6-2/TRBV6-3,TRBJ2-4,CASSLIGLSRVKNIQYF,TGTGCCAGCAGCTTAATAGGACTTTCGCGAGTCAAAAACATTCAGTACTTC
-,-,TRBV20-1,TRBJ1-5,CSAGDSYSNQPQHF,TGCAGTGCTGGAGATTCTTACAGCAATCAGCCCCAGCATTTT
-,TRBD2,TRBV28,TRBJ2-1,CASKISGRADEQFF,TGTGCCAGCAAAATTAGCGGGAGGGCCGATGAGCAGTTCTTC
-,TRBD2,TRBV20-1,TRBJ2-3,CSGTSDDLYTDTQYF,TGCAGTGGGACTAGCGATGACTTATACACAGATACGCAGTATTTT
-,-,TRBV6-1,TRBJ2-1,CASSAFGGYEQFF,TGTGCCAGCAGCGCGTTTGGGGGCTACGAGCAGTTCTTC
-,TRBD2,TRBV25-1,TRBJ2-1,CASSETRLAGANDQFF,TGTGCCAGCAGTGAAACCCGACTAGCGGGAGCCAATGATCAGTTCTTC
-,TRBD2,TRBV28,TRBJ2-3,CASSHLLSGIPDTQYF,TGTGCCAGCAGTCACCTTCTGAGCGGGATCCCAGATACGCAGTATTTT
-,TRBD2,TRBV7-8,TRBJ2-3,CASSLGAAGITDTQYF,TGTGCCAGCAGCTTAGGAGCAGCGGGAATCACAGATACGCAGTATTTT
-,-,TRBV20-1,TRBJ1-5,CSASWGPGNQPQHF,TGCAGTGCTAGTTGGGGCCCCGGCAATCAGCCCCAGCATTTT
-,-,TRBV28,TRBJ2-7,CASSLAGQVYEQYF,TGTGCCAGCAGCCTAGCGGGACAGGTCTACGAGCAGTACTTC
once,TRBD2,TRBV19,TRBJ2-2,CASSRGLAGMRNTGELFF,TGTGCCAGTAGTAGGGGACTAGCGGGGATGAGGAACACCGGGGAGCTGTTTTTT
many,-,TRBV28,TRBJ2-7,CASSLGQGGRRYEQYF,TGTGCCAGCAGTTTGGGGCAGGGGGGGCGACGGTACGAGCAGTACTTC
once,-,TRBV7-9,TRBJ1-4,CASSLGGDGEKLFF,TGTGCCAGCAGCTTAGGGGGGGACGGTGAAAAACTGTTTTTT
-,-,TRBV6-6,TRBJ1-1,CASNQQGSTEAFF,TGTGCCAGCAATCAGCAGGGGAGCACTGAAGCTTTCTTT
few,TRBD1,TRBV7-6,TRBJ2-7,CASSALTGKSYEQYF,TGTGCCAGCAGCGCATTGACAGGGAAATCCTACGAGCAGTACTTC
-,-,TRBV28,TRBJ1-2,CASSLRGPNYGYTF,TGTGCCAGCAGTTTAAGGGGACCTAACTATGGCTACACCTTC
many,-,TRBV6-2/TRBV6-3,TRBJ1-2,CASSYHNYREGMSYGYTF,TGTGCCAGCAGTTACCATAATTATCGAGAGGGGATGTCCTATGGCTACACCTTC
few,-,TRBV29-1,TRBJ1-2,CSVGNTGTENYGYTF,TGCAGCGTTGGAAATACAGGGACCGAAAACTATGGCTACACCTTC
few,TRBD2,TRBV19,TRBJ2-3,CASVSGGPHTDTQYF,TGTGCCAGTGTCAGCGGGGGCCCCCACACAGATACGCAGTATTTT
many,-,TRBV25-1,TRBJ1-6,CASSEQNNSPLHF,TGTGCCAGCAGTGAACAGAATAATTCACCCCTCCACTTT
-,TRBD1,TRBV7-8,TRBJ2-7,CASSHTGQGHWEQYF,TGTGCCAGCAGCCATACCGGACAGGGGCATTGGGAGCAGTACTTC